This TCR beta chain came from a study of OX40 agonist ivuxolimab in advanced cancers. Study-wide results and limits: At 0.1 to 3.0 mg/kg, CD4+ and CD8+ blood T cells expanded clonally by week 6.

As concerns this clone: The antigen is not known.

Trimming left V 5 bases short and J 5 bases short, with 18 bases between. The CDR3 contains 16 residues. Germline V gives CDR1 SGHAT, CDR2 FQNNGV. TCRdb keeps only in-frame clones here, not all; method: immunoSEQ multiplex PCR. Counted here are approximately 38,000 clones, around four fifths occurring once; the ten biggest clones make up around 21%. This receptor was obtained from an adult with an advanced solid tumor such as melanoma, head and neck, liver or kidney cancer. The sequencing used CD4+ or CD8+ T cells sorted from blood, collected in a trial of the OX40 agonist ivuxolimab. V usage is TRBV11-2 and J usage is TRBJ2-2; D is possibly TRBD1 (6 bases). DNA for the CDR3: TGTGCCAGCAGCCGCCCGACAGGCAGGGGAACCGGGGAGCTGTTTTTT. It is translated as CASSRPTGRGTGELFF.